This record covers a single T cell receptor (beta chain). The target antigen is unknown. Profiling relied on immunoSEQ multiplex PCR, and the TCRdb table lists in-frame clones only, not all of them. The sample consists of a few hundred thousand clones, about 89% of them appearing once. The sample belongs to a study of Ad26.COV2.S vaccination and SARS-CoV-2 variants. Overall study results and limits: TCR breadth and depth estimates may have understated total T cell responses. Similar non-spike TCR breadth was seen in vaccine and placebo recipients. Greater spike-specific TCR breadth was seen in vaccine recipients than in placebo recipients.

Treatment indicated: approximately 18 received Ad26.COV2.S at low or high dose, single or two shots; roughly five received placebo; per-sample allocation not given. The study sampled participants on day 63 after the first vaccine or placebo injection. Expression of Wuhan-strain SARS-CoV-2 spike came from the Ad26 vector that formed the vaccine. CDR1 is GTSNPN, CDR2 SVGIG, per germline (reference sequence). This CDR3 has 12 residues. Unmatched junction bases numbered 6, after V lost 2 bases and J lost 8 bases. The sample consisted of peripheral blood, taken in a trial of Ad26.COV2.S vaccine versus placebo. The rearrangement uses TRBV30 and TRBJ2-7; 7 nucleotides match TRBD1. This clonotype originated in a person aged 18-65 years who received the Ad26.COV2.S COVID-19 vaccine or a placebo. CDR3 amino acids: CAWSPDRVKQYF. The DNA of the CDR3 is TGTGCCTGGAGTCCTGACAGGGTAAAGCAGTACTTC.